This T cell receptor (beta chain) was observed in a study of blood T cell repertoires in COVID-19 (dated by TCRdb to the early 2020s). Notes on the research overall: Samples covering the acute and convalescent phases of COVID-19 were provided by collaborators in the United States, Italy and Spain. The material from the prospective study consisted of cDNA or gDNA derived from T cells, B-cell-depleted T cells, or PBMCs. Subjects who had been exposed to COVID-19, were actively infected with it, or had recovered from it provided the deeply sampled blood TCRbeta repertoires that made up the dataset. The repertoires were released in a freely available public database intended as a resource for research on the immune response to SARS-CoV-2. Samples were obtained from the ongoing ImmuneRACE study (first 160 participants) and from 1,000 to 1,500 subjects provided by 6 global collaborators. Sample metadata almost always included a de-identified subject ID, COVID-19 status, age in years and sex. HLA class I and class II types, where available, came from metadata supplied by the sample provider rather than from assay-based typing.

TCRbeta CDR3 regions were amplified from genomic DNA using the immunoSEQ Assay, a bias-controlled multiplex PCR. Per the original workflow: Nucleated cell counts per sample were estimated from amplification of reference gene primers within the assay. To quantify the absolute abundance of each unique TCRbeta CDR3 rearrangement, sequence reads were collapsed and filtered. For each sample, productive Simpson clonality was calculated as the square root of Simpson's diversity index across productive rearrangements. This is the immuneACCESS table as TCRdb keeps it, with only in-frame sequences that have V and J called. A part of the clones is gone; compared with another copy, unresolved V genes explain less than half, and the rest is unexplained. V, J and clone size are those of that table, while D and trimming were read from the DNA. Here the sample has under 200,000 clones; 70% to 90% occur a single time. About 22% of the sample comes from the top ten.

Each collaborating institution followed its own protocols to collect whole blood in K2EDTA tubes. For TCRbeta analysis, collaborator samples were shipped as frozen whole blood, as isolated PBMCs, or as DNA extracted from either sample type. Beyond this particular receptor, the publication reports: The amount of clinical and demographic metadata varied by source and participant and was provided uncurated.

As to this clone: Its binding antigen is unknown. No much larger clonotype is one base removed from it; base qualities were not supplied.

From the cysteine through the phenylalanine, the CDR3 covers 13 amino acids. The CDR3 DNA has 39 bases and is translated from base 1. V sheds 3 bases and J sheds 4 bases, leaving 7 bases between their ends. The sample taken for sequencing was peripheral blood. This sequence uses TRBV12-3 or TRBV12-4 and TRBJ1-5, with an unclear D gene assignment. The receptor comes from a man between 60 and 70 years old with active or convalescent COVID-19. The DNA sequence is TGTGCCAGCAGTTTCCTGTTGAATCAGCCCCAGCATTTT. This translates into CASSFLLNQPQHF.